The present T cell receptor beta chain was sequenced within a study of blood T cell repertoires in COVID-19. Study in general: Donors in the United States, Italy and Spain gave samples during acute or convalescent COVID-19.

As originally analysed: Cell counts per sample came from amplifying reference gene primers. Assay used: immunoSEQ multiplex PCR; TCRdb lists only in-frame clones, some missing. That table supplies the V and J calls and clone size; D and trimming were determined from the DNA. This sample carries under 200,000 clones, roughly 82% of them seen once, and the ten largest clones take more than 4%. The source of this sequence is a woman aged 60-70 years with acute COVID-19. Sequences were obtained from PBMCs or T cells enriched from blood (not recorded which).

The CDR3 region is CASSRTPGQGDGYTF. The CDR3 DNA reads as TGTGCCAGCAGTAGAACTCCGGGACAGGGGGATGGCTACACCTTC. This chain joins TRBV27 and TRBJ1-2; 11 bases map to TRBD1. The CDR3 length is 15 residues. The V gene end was trimmed by 5 bases and the J gene end by 6 bases; junction bases not matched to a gene: 8. Germline values: CDR1 MNHEY, CDR2 SMNVEV (reference sequence).